This T cell receptor beta chain was obtained from a study of blood T cell repertoires in COVID-19. Study as a whole: Samples came from the United States, Italy and Spain, spanning acute and convalescent COVID-19. The cDNA or gDNA used as material had been derived from T cells, B-cell-depleted T cells, or PBMCs.

Germline CDR1 is GTSNPN and CDR2 is SVGIG (reference sequence). The germline V and J ends were trimmed by 2 bases and 2 bases, with 12 bases remaining between them. This CDR3 region has 15 residues. In the original analysis: Estimation of nucleated cell counts was performed using reference gene primer amplification. Data came from immunoSEQ multiplex PCR; TCRdb stores just in-frame clones and leaves some out. That table supplies the V and J calls and clone size; D and trimming were determined from the DNA. The sample yields roughly 70,000 clones, roughly 89% seen once. The rearrangement uses TRBV30 and TRBJ2-2; maybe TRBD1 (5 bases). The origin of this receptor is a man of 80 years or more with acute or convalescent COVID-19. What was sequenced was peripheral blood. As DNA, the CDR3 is TGTGCCTGGAGTAGACAGCCACTAAACACCGGGGAGCTGTTTTTT. The encoded protein is CAWSRQPLNTGELFF.